Listed below are T cell receptor beta chains from one sample, sequenced in a study of T cells after posttransplantation cyclophosphamide. Produced via immunoSEQ multiplex PCR; TCRdb's table is partial and in-frame only. The table lists some 37,000 clones, around 80% of them singletons, with 8.1% in the top ten. The source was CD4+ T cells sorted from blood, collected approximately 2,000 days after a stem cell transplant with posttransplant cyclophosphamide. Receptors were obtained from a female patient aged 40 to 50 who received an allogeneic stem cell transplant from a related donor, was CMV-positive, and had no GVHD. Some T cells may arise from the graft donor. Both conserved end residues are part of each CDR3.

CASVKDSGTQYF,TRBJ2-5,12,TRBV6-5
CASSLGLLDYEQYF,TRBJ2-7,14,TRBV7-2
CASSPKTSVSTDTQYF,TRBJ2-3,16,TRBV18
CAVGQGTDTQYF,TRBJ2-3,12,TRBV10-3
CASSELRGPQETQYF,TRBJ2-5,15,TRBV6-1
CSADRTGSNEQYF,TRBJ2-7,13,TRBV29-1
CASSLVVGGYTF,TRBJ1-2,12,TRBV5-5
CASSVGTNSYGYTF,TRBJ1-2,14,TRBV5-1
CASSWSGTPSYEQYF,TRBJ2-7,15,TRBV5-1
CASNLPSGNTIYF,TRBJ1-3,13,TRBV2
CASSFLPTDTGELFF,TRBJ2-2,15,TRBV27
CASSFPGGAAFF,TRBJ1-1,12,TRBV27
CASSLVTGSDYGYTF,TRBJ1-2,15,TRBV11-2
CASSIVGQGSSPLHF,TRBJ1-6,15,TRBV19
CASSSRTGVYNEQFF,TRBJ2-1,15,TRBV7-9
CASSQDPAGGIDTQYF,TRBJ2-3,16,TRBV5-4
CSVDLRTSGGPGPYEQYF,TRBJ2-7,18,TRBV29-1
CASSDRANTEAFF,TRBJ1-1,13,TRBV18
CADLAELISYEQYF,TRBJ2-7,14,TRBV19
CASSVDGTGKKYF,TRBJ2-3,13,TRBV9
CASSRDRGHTEAFF,TRBJ1-1,14,TRBV6-5
CASSSFPLAGGRDEQFF,TRBJ2-1,17,TRBV5-1
CASRLSRQLAGGRTGELFF,TRBJ2-2,19,TRBV11-1
CASSFGRVSSYEQYF,TRBJ2-7,15,TRBV13
CASSFPQRVHSGNTIYF,TRBJ1-3,17,TRBV11-2
CASSLRGNSPLHF,TRBJ1-6,13,TRBV7-7
CASSVGIGAHSGNTIYF,TRBJ1-3,17,TRBV9
CASSLEGHKSGELFF,TRBJ2-2,15,TRBV5-1
CASSLTGGLLDEQYF,TRBJ2-7,15,TRBV11-2
CASSILDRGSPLHF,TRBJ1-6,14,TRBV19
CASATGGINEKLFF,TRBJ1-4,14,TRBV19
CASSQRRGRGGTDTQYF,TRBJ2-3,17,TRBV4-1